The present TCR beta chain was sequenced within a study of cytomegalovirus exposure and HLA in healthy donors. Study outcomes and limitations: Later analysis placed DRB1 highest and HLA-C lowest in TCR association rates, which differed by HLA locus. Using a false discovery rate of 0.05, a later analysis showed that 15,000 to 20,000 TCR beta sequences were associated with HLA alleles. Earlier results showed most TCR beta V segments being productive about 87% or about 30% of the time.

Unmatched junction bases numbered 1, after V lost 2 bases and J lost 4 bases. Germline assignment: CDR1 SEHNR and CDR2 FQNEAQ (reference sequence). The CDR3 spans 13 residues. Details on this clone: The antigen is undetermined. This sample also contains other DNA sequences that code for the same CDR3.

Primers: 60 Vbeta forward and 13 Jbeta reverse. TCRdb keeps only in-frame clones here, not all; method: immunoSEQ multiplex PCR. This table holds 200,000 or so clones, about 79% found once. Sequenced sample: PBMCs. The chain links TRBV7-9 to TRBJ1-1; the match to TRBD1 covers 7 bases. The source is a boy younger than 10 in good health and CMV-seronegative. This chain's CDR3 is CASSLQGGTEAFF. CDR3 bases: TGTGCCAGCAGCTTACAGGGGGGCACTGAAGCTTTCTTT.